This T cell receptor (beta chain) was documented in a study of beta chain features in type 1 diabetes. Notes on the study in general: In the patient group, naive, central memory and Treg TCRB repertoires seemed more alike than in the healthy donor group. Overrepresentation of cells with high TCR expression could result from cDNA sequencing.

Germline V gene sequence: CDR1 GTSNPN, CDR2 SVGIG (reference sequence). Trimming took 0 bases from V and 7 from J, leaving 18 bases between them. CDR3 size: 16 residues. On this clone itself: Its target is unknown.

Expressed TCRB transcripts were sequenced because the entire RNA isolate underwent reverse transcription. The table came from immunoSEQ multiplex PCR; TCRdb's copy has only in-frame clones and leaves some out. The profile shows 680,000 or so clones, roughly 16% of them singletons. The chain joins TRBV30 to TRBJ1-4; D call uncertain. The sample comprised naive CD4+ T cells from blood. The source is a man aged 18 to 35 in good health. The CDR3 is CAWSVTGSPTPEKLFF. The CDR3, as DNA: TGTGCCTGGAGTGTAACTGGCTCCCCCACCCCTGAAAAACTGTTTTTT.